One and the same sample provided the 23 T cell receptor beta chains below, sequenced in a study of cytomegalovirus exposure and HLA in healthy donors. The primer mix had 60 Vbeta and 13 Jbeta primers. Produced via immunoSEQ multiplex PCR; TCRdb's table is partial and in-frame only. Among fewer than 130,000 clones listed, over 60% were seen once. Input material: PBMCs. These receptors were obtained from a female donor in good health and CMV-seropositive.

The chain joins TRBV29-1 to TRBJ2-1; D possibly corresponds to TRBD2 (6 bases). With 4 bases removed from V and 7 bases from J, the gap between germline ends came to 11 bases. Germline V gene lookup returns CDR1 SQVTM and CDR2 ANQGSEA. This CDR3 region has 12 residues. CDR3 region: CSVGGRGNEQFF. The CDR3 DNA is TGCAGCGTTGGTGGCCGGGGGAATGAGCAGTTCTTC.

The V and J genes are TRBV6-1 and TRBJ2-7; D possibly corresponds to TRBD2 (6 bases). CDR1 and CDR2 (germline): MNHNS, SASEGT. Trimming cost V 2 bases and J 3 bases, with 20 bases left between them. There are 17 residues in the CDR3. CDR3 protein: CASSEFGTANPIYEQYF. CDR3 DNA: TGTGCCAGCAGTGAATTCGGGACTGCGAACCCTATCTACGAGCAGTACTTC.

The DNA for the CDR3 is TGTGCCAGCAGTTTAGGGACAGGGTCGGGGCAGCCCCAGCATTTT. This codes for CASSLGTGSGQPQHF. This chain links TRBV28 with TRBJ1-5; 9 bases line up with TRBD1. CDR3 length: 15 residues. The trim removed 2 bases at V and 7 bases at J, leaving 6 bases unmatched. Per the germline V gene, CDR1 is MDHEN and CDR2 is SYDVKM.

The V call is TRBV10-2, the J call TRBJ2-1, with D unresolved. The germline V gene has CDR1 WSHSY and CDR2 SAAADI. The CDR3 runs to 11 residues. Trimming removed 4 bases from V and 7 bases from J, with 5 bases in between. The CDR3 DNA reads as TGCGCCAGCAGTGTCAAAAATGAGCAGTTCTTC. Its translation: CASSVKNEQFF.

J is TRBJ1-3 and V is TRBV7-9; TRBD1 matches 7 bases. The CDR3 totals 16 residues. CDR1 and CDR2 from the germline V gene are SEHNR and FQNEAQ (reference sequence). Germline trimming cut 4 bases from V and 2 bases from J; bases unmatched to any gene: 8. The CDR3 DNA reads as TGTGCCAGCAGCTACTGGGACAGCCGACCTGGAAACACCATATATTTT. This gives the protein CASSYWDSRPGNTIYF.

The chain couples TRBV18 to TRBJ2-7; D is perhaps TRBD2 (7 bases). Germline lookup yields CDR1 KGHSH and CDR2 LQKENI. The length of the CDR3 is 14 residues. The V end lost 5 bases, the J end lost 3 bases, and 14 bases lay between the germline ends. The CDR3 DNA is TGTGCCAGCTCAAGGGGGGGTATCCTCTACGAGCAGTACTTC. Translated, it gives CASSRGGILYEQYF.

This clone has only one observation. The chain joins TRBV2 to TRBJ2-5, with D unresolved. The CDR3 spans 11 residues. The germline V gene has CDR1 SNHLY and CDR2 FYNNEI. Between the trimmed V and J ends, which lost 2 bases and 4 bases, there was a span of 2 bases. CDR3 amino acids: CASSERETQYF. CDR3 DNA sequence: TGTGCCAGCAGTGAACGAGAGACCCAGTACTTC.

The genes are TRBV28 and TRBJ2-7, with D perhaps matching TRBD1 (5 bases). CDR1 MDHEN and CDR2 SYDVKM come from the germline V gene. The CDR3 loop spans 14 amino acids. V was shortened by 5 bases and J by 2 bases, with 13 bases between the two germline ends. The CDR3, as DNA: TGTGCCAGCAGTCCGCCGGACAAGCCCTACGAGCAGTACTTC. This sequence encodes CASSPPDKPYEQYF.

This clone was picked up one time. V gene TRBV11-2 combines with J gene TRBJ2-5; 7 bases align to TRBD1. The junction had 9 bases not matched to a gene; V was cut back by 1 base and J by 13 bases. The CDR3 is 13 residues long. CDR1 SGHAT and CDR2 FQNNGV come from the germline V gene. DNA for the CDR3: TGTGCCAGCAGCTTAGTACCTTCGGACAGGTGGTACTTC. Its translation is CASSLVPSDRWYF.

This clone was recorded only once. This rearrangement joins TRBV7-2 to TRBJ2-1, with 9 bases identical to TRBD2. Per germline, CDR1 SGHTA and CDR2 FQGNSA. The J segment lost 6 bases and the V segment lost 5 bases, leaving 5 bases of the junction unmatched. The CDR3 totals 14 residues. CDR3 DNA sequence: TGTGCCAGCAGCCCGCGGGGGGGGCCCAATGAGCAGTTCTTC. Translated, it gives CASSPRGGPNEQFF.

The chain combines TRBV27 with TRBJ2-4; 12 bases align to TRBD2. The CDR3 is 17 residues long. The ends lost 3 bases at V and 1 base at J; junction bases unmatched: 4. Germline V CDR1 and CDR2: MNHEY, SMNVEV (reference sequence). The DNA for the CDR3 is TGTGCCAGCAGTTTGACTAGCGGGAGTTTGGCCAAAAACATTCAGTACTTC. Protein sequence: CASSLTSGSLAKNIQYF.

The table lists this clone with a few counts. The chain combines TRBV2 with TRBJ2-3, with D perhaps matching TRBD1 (6 bases). CDR3 length: 14 amino acids. V was pared by 6 bases and J by 2 bases, with 12 bases between. Germline loops: CDR1 SNHLY, CDR2 FYNNEI. CDR3 amino acids: CASRITGHTDTQYF. The CDR3 region has the DNA TGTGCCAGCAGGATTACAGGGCACACAGATACGCAGTATTTT.

The chain is built from TRBV30 and TRBJ1-1, with 8 bases fitting TRBD1. Germline V gene lookup returns CDR1 GTSNPN and CDR2 SVGIG (reference sequence). The CDR3 runs 13 residues. Trimming removed 0 bases from V and 4 bases from J; junction bases left unmatched: 1. The CDR3 sequence is CAWSVTGGTEAFF. The DNA for the CDR3 is TGTGCCTGGAGTGTCACAGGGGGCACTGAAGCTTTCTTT.

The chain recombines TRBV7-8 with TRBJ1-5; TRBD1 might be the D (6 bases). Germline V gene sequence: CDR1 SGHVS, CDR2 FQNEAQ. The CDR3 spans 15 residues. V was clipped by 4 bases and J by 1 base, with 11 bases between them. CDR3 bases: TGTGCCAGCAGCTCCAGGGGTCGGAGCAATCAGCCCCAGCATTTT. It yields the protein CASSSRGRSNQPQHF. The entire variable domain, with the rest obtained from reference TRBV7-8 and TRBJ1-5, is as follows: GAGVSQSPRYKVAKRGQDVALRCDPISGHVSLFWYQQALGQGPEFLTYFQNEAQLDKSGLPSDRFFAERPEGSVSTLKIQRTQQEDSAVYLCASSSRGRSNQPQHFGDGTRLSIL.

The CDR3, as DNA: TGTGCCAGCAGCCACCACCCTATTAGACGTAGCGGGGGAAACAATGAGCAGTTCTTC. It is translated as CASSHHPIRRSGGNNEQFF. This chain joins TRBV7-2 and TRBJ2-1; 9 nucleotides align to TRBD2. V was pared by 5 bases and J by 5 bases, with 19 bases of the junction left unmatched. This CDR3 has 19 residues. The germline CDR1 and CDR2 sequences are SGHTA and FQGNSA.

This clone has a handful of counts. The chain recombines TRBV6-5 with TRBJ1-5; 8 nucleotides line up with TRBD1. V shed 0 bases and J 8 bases; nucleotides not matched to a gene: 6. The CDR3 length is 15 residues. The germline V gene encodes CDR1 MNHEY and CDR2 SVGAGI. The CDR3 DNA is TGTGCCAGCAGTTACTCGAGACAGGGGCTCGAGCCCCAGCATTTT. It specifies CASSYSRQGLEPQHF.

The gene calls are TRBV19 and TRBJ1-4; TRBD1 agrees at 7 bases. J lost 8 bases, V lost 5 bases, and 17 bases had no gene match. The CDR3 extends over 17 amino acids. Germline V gene data show CDR1 as LNHDA and CDR2 as SQIVND (reference sequence). This CDR3 reads CASSSSKIQGVWEKLFF. Here the CDR3 DNA reads TGTGCCAGTAGTTCTTCGAAGATCCAGGGGGTTTGGGAAAAACTGTTTTTT. The entire variable domain, with the rest obtained from reference TRBV19 and TRBJ1-4, is as follows: DGGITQSPKYLFRKEGQNVTLSCEQNLNHDAMYWYRQDPGQGLRLIYYSQIVNDFQKGDIAEGYSVSREKKESFPLTVTSAQKNPTAFYLCASSSSKIQGVWEKLFFGSGTQLSVL.

This clone was observed a single time. This rearrangement joins TRBV27 to TRBJ1-5; D unclear. Germline-derived CDR1 and CDR2 are MNHEY and SMNVEV (reference sequence). The CDR3 sequence is 15 residues long. The V end lost 0 bases, the J end lost 6 bases, and 12 bases lay between the germline ends. CDR3 sequence: CASSLSRGSGQPQHF. The CDR3 DNA sequence: TGTGCCAGCAGTTTATCGCGGGGTAGCGGTCAGCCCCAGCATTTT.

The chain joins TRBV9 to TRBJ2-1, with 9 bases fitting TRBD2. The CDR3 spans 16 residues. V dropped 3 bases and J dropped 4; count of bases not matched to a gene: 8. Per germline, CDR1 SGDLS and CDR2 YYNGEE. As DNA, the CDR3 is TGTGCCAGCAGCGCAACCGGGACTAGCAAATACAATGAGCAGTTCTTC. Residues: CASSATGTSKYNEQFF.

J is TRBJ2-5 and V is TRBV11-2; 9 bases match TRBD2. Unmatched junction bases numbered 7, after V lost 3 bases and J lost 5 bases. Germline-derived CDR1 and CDR2 are SGHAT and FQNNGV. This CDR3 has 15 residues. The CDR3 DNA reads as TGTGCCAGCAGCTTGGATAGCGGGAGTACGGAGACCCAGTACTTC. This codes for CASSLDSGSTETQYF.

This chain joins TRBV5-1 and TRBJ2-3, with no clear D. The CDR3 runs to 13 residues. Germline values: CDR1 SGHRS, CDR2 YFSETQ. The ends were cut back, 0 bases at V and 2 bases at J, with 4 bases in the middle. CDR3 nucleotide sequence: TGCGCCAGCAGCTTGGCCTTCACAGATACGCAGTATTTT. Its translation is CASSLAFTDTQYF.

The CDR3 is CAWSVDETGTSDTYEQYF. In DNA form, the CDR3 reads TGTGCCTGGAGTGTAGATGAGACGGGGACTAGCGACACCTACGAGCAGTACTTC. This chain joins TRBV30 and TRBJ2-7; 10 nucleotides line up with TRBD2. There are 18 residues in the CDR3. The germline gives CDR1 GTSNPN, CDR2 SVGIG (reference sequence). The V segment lost 0 bases and the J segment 2 bases; nucleotides outside the gene matches: 13.

This chain uses TRBV28 with TRBJ1-5; perhaps TRBD1 as D (5 bases). Trimming shortened V by 11 bases and J by 6 bases, and 20 bases separated the two germline ends. The germline V gene has CDR1 MDHEN and CDR2 SYDVKM. CDR3 length: 14 residues. Written as DNA, the CDR3 is TGTGCCGCGGGGTCGGAAGGGGAAGTTCAGCCCCAGCATTTT. Its translation is CAAGSEGEVQPQHF.